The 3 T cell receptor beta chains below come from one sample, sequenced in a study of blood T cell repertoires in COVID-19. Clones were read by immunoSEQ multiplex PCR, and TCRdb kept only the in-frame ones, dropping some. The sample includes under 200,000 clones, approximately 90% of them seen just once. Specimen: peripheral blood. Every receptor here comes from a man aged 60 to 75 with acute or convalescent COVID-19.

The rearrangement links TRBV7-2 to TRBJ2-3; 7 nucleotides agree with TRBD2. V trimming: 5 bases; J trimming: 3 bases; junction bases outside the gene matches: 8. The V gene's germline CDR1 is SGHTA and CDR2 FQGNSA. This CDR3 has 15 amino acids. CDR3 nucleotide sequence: TGTGCCAGCAGCGCCCGCGGGGGATTTACAGATACGCAGTATTTT. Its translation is CASSARGGFTDTQYF.

DNA for the CDR3: TGTGCCAGCAGCGTAGGAGTCACCGGGGAGCTGTTTTTT. This gives the protein CASSVGVTGELFF. J is TRBJ2-2 and V is TRBV9; D remains ambiguous. Trimming left V 0 bases short and J 4 bases short, with 4 bases between. From germline, CDR1 is SGDLS and CDR2 YYNGEE. This CDR3 spans 13 amino acids.

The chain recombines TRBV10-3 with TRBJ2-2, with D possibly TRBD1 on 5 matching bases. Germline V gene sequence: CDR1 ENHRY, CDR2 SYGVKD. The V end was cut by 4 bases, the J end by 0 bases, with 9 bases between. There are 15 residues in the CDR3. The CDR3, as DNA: TGTGCCATCAGTGGATCAGGGACGAACACCGGGGAGCTGTTTTTT. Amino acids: CAISGSGTNTGELFF.